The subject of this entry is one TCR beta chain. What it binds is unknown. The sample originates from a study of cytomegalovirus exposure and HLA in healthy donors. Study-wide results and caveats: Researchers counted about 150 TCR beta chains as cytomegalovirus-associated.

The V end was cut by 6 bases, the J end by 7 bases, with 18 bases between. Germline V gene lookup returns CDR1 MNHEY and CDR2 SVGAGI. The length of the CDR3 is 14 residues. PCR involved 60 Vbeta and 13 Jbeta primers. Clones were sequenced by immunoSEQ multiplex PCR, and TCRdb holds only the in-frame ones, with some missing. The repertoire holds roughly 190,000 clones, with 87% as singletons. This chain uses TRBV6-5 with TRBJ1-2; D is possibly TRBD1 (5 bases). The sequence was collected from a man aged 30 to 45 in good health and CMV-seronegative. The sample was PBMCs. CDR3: CASSRPGQGGGYTF. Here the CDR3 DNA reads TGTGCCAGCAGCCGTCCCGGCCAGGGCGGTGGCTACACCTTC.